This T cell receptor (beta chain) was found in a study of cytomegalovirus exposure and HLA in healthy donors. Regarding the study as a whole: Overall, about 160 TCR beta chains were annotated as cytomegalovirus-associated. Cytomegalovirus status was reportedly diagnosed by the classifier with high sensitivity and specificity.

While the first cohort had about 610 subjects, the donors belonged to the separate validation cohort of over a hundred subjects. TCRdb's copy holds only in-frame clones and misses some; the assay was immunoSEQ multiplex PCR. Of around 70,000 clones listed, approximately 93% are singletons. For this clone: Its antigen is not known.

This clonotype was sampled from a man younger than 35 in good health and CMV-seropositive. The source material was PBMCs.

CDR3 DNA: TGTGCCTGGAGTCCAGACAGGGTAGTGTTCGATGAGCAGTTCTTC. Amino acid sequence: CAWSPDRVVFDEQFF. The rearrangement joins TRBV30 to TRBJ2-1; 7 nucleotides match TRBD1. Germline V gene lookup returns CDR1 GTSNPN and CDR2 SVGIG (reference sequence). With 2 bases clipped from V and 8 bases from J, the junction kept 12 bases outside the gene matches. This CDR3 is 15 amino acids long.